This T cell receptor (beta chain) appears in the sequencing data of a study of blood T cell repertoires in COVID-19. At the level of the study: From the United States, Italy and Spain came samples of acute and convalescent COVID-19. In each case, the material was cDNA or gDNA derived from T cells, B-cell-depleted T cells, or PBMCs.

How the authors handled the data: How many nucleated cells were present was estimated from reference gene primer amplification. The data were produced by immunoSEQ multiplex PCR, yet TCRdb's version contains in-frame clones alone and is incomplete. Clone size and V and J calls were adopted from that table, with D and trimming inferred from the DNA. The sample contains 150,000 to 160,000 clones, about 90% of which appear only once. This CDR3 contains 15 residues. Germline lookup yields CDR1 SEHNR and CDR2 FQNEAQ (reference sequence). V was pared by 2 bases and J by 5 bases, with 12 bases between. Sequenced: peripheral blood. The receptor was isolated from a man between 50 and 59 years old with acute or convalescent COVID-19. This rearrangement joins TRBV7-9 to TRBJ2-2, with D perhaps matching TRBD1 (6 bases). The CDR3 bases are TGTGCCAGCAGCTTACCAGGGGATAGGACCGGGGAGCTGTTTTTT. Its protein product is CASSLPGDRTGELFF.